This T cell receptor beta chain appears in the sequencing data of a study of blood T cell repertoires in COVID-19. In the original processing: From reference gene primer amplification, estimates of nucleated cell counts were derived. Profiled with immunoSEQ multiplex PCR; TCRdb holds only in-frame clones, not every one. Clone size and V and J calls were adopted from that table, with D and trimming inferred from the DNA. The top ten clones hold under 4% of a sample with roughly 100,000 clones, nearly 90% of them seen once. Trimming cost V 3 bases and J 3 bases; bases outside gene matches: 8. Germline assignment: CDR1 MDHEN and CDR2 SYDVKM. CDR3 length: 16 residues.

The genes are TRBV28 and TRBJ2-3, with 8 bases aligning to TRBD1. Sequenced: peripheral blood. This clonotype originated in a man over 45 in a cohort sampled during active COVID-19. In nucleotides, the CDR3 is TGTGCCAGCAGTTTGTCCGGACAGGGTCAAACAGATACGCAGTATTTT. Protein product: CASSLSGQGQTDTQYF.